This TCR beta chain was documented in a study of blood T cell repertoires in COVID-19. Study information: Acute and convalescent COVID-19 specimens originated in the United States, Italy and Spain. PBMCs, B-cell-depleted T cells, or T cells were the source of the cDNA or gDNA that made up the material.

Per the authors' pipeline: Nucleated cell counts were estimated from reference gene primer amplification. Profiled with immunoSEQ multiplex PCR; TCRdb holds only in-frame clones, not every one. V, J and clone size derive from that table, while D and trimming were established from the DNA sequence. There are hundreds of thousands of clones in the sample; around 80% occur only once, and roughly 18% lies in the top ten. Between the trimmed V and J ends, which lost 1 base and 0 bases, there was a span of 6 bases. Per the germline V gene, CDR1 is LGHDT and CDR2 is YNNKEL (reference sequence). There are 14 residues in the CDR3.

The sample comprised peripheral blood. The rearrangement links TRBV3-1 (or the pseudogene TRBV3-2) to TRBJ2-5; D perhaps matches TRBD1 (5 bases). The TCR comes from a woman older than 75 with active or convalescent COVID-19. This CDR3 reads CASSQGGHQETQYF. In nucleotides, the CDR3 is TGTGCCAGCAGCCAAGGGGGCCACCAAGAGACCCAGTACTTC.